These 12 T cell receptor beta chains came from one sample sequenced in a study of T cells after posttransplantation cyclophosphamide. Assay: immunoSEQ multiplex PCR; the TCRdb copy retains only in-frame clones and omits some. This set yields about 38,000 clones and no singletons; the top ten hold approximately 2.4%. Sequencing used PBMCs. The source of these receptors is a man aged 45-65 years in good health, CMV-negative, and a related stem cell transplant donor.

This clone appeared many times. V gene TRBV6-1 combines with J gene TRBJ1-1, with a tentative D call TRBD1 (5 bases). Trimming shortened V by 3 bases and J by 6 bases, and 14 bases separated the two germline ends. Germline CDR1 reads MNHNS; CDR2 reads SASEGT. The CDR3 has 14 residues. Here the CDR3 DNA reads TGTGCCAGCAGTGACCTAACAGGAAACCCTGAAGCTTTCTTT. This codes for CASSDLTGNPEAFF.

This clone was recorded at least ten times. V gene TRBV6-1 combines with J gene TRBJ2-6; D perhaps matches TRBD2 (6 bases). Germline V gene data show CDR1 as MNHNS and CDR2 as SASEGT. The CDR3 is made up of 14 amino acids. Trimming pared 4 bases from V and 12 bases from J, leaving 16 bases between. CDR3 in amino acids: CASSVPREASVLTF. DNA of the CDR3: TGTGCCAGCAGTGTCCCCAGGGAGGCTAGCGTCCTGACTTTC.

This clone was counted at least ten times. The rearrangement uses TRBV7-8 and TRBJ2-7; 7 bases fit TRBD2. CDR3 length: 16 residues. The ends lost 0 bases at V and 5 bases at J; junction bases unmatched: 10. In germline, CDR1 is SGHVS, CDR2 FQNEAQ. The CDR3 protein is CASSLASGLGANEQYF. DNA for the CDR3: TGTGCCAGCAGCTTAGCGTCCGGACTAGGGGCAAACGAGCAGTACTTC.

This clone was seen many times. V usage is TRBV5-1 and J usage is TRBJ1-1; TRBD1 matches 8 bases. Losses at the gene ends were 2 bases for V and 5 bases for J; bases not matched to a gene: 5. This CDR3 has 14 residues. Germline V gives CDR1 SGHRS, CDR2 YFSETQ. The CDR3 DNA is TGCGCCAGCAGCTTTACAGGGGGGGTTACTGAAGCTTTCTTT. It is translated as CASSFTGGVTEAFF.

This clone was recorded many times. The J gene is TRBJ2-2, the V gene TRBV29-1; no clear D. The CDR3 runs 12 residues. The V end was cut by 4 bases, the J end by 1 base, with 4 bases between. Per germline, CDR1 SQVTM and CDR2 ANQGSEA. The CDR3 sequence is CSVAKNTGELFF. CDR3 sequence (DNA): TGCAGCGTTGCCAAGAACACCGGGGAGCTGTTTTTT.

This clone showed up many times. The V and J genes are TRBV19 and TRBJ1-3, with D perhaps matching TRBD1 (5 bases). Germline lookup yields CDR1 LNHDA and CDR2 SQIVND (reference sequence). The V and J ends lost 5 bases and 0 bases respectively, with 11 bases between them. The length of the CDR3 is 15 residues. This chain's CDR3 is CASSWGLSSGNTIYF. The CDR3 DNA reads as TGTGCCAGTAGTTGGGGACTCAGCTCTGGAAACACCATATATTTT.

This sequence joins TRBV2 and TRBJ2-5, with D maybe TRBD2 (5 bases). The CDR3 has 13 amino acids. Germline CDR1 SNHLY, CDR2 FYNNEI. V was pared by 3 bases and J by 8 bases, with 13 bases between. CDR3 in DNA: TGTGCCAGCAGTGATCAGGTCGAGGGTACCCAGTACTTC. This gives the protein CASSDQVEGTQYF. The full variable domain, in which reference TRBV2 and TRBJ2-5 provide the parts outside the CDR3, is EPEVTQTPSHQVTQMGQEVILRCVPISNHLYFYWYRQILGQKVEFLVSFYNNEISEKSEIFDDQFSVERPDGSNFTLKIRSTKLEDSAMYFCASSDQVEGTQYFGPGTRLLVL.

This clone occurred many times. This chain connects TRBV7-9 to TRBJ2-7, with 9 bases fitting TRBD1. This CDR3 comprises 12 residues. The junction had 1 base not matched to a gene; V was cut back by 5 bases and J by 5 bases. Germline lookup yields CDR1 SEHNR and CDR2 FQNEAQ (reference sequence). Here the CDR3 DNA reads TGTGCCAGCAGCGACAGGGGGAACGAGCAGTACTTC. Amino acid sequence: CASSDRGNEQYF.

This clone was counted many times. The V call is TRBV5-1, the J call TRBJ2-7; 9 positions agree with TRBD2. CDR1 and CDR2 from the germline V gene are SGHRS and YFSETQ. This CDR3 is 13 amino acids long. The V gene end was trimmed by 2 bases and the J gene end by 4 bases; junction bases not matched to a gene: 1. The chain's CDR3 is CASSLSGGYEQYF. The CDR3 coding sequence is TGCGCCAGCAGCTTAAGCGGGGGGTACGAGCAGTACTTC.

This clone was seen ten or more times. The V and J genes are TRBV4-3 and TRBJ2-6; no clear D gene. V was cut by 0 bases and J by 0 bases, with 6 bases left in between. The CDR3 is 16 residues long. CDR1 is LGHNA and CDR2 is YSLEER in the germline V gene. CDR3: CASSQDSSSGANVLTF. The CDR3 nucleotides are TGCGCCAGCAGCCAAGATTCGAGCTCTGGGGCCAACGTCCTGACTTTC.

This clone was recorded at least ten times. This chain connects TRBV2 to TRBJ1-1; 8 bases align to TRBD1. Germline CDR1 and CDR2: SNHLY and FYNNEI. With V trimmed by 0 bases and J by 5 bases, 8 bases remained unmatched. The CDR3 has 16 amino acids. CDR3 bases: TGTGCCAGCAGTGAAGCAACAGGGGGGGTCGTAACTGAAGCTTTCTTT. This encodes CASSEATGGVVTEAFF.

This clone was counted ten times or more. The V and J genes are TRBV29-1 and TRBJ2-7, with 9 bases lining up with TRBD1. J lost 2 bases, V lost 7 bases, and 6 bases had no gene match. The V gene's germline CDR1 is SQVTM and CDR2 ANQGSEA. CDR3 length equals 13 residues. The CDR3 loop reads CSAQTGGTYEQYF. CDR3 coding DNA: TGCAGCGCCCAGACAGGGGGGACCTACGAGCAGTACTTC.